These T cell receptor beta chains were read from a single sample in a study of cytomegalovirus exposure and HLA in healthy donors. TCRdb's table, derived via immunoSEQ multiplex PCR, lists solely in-frame clones and lacks some. The data contain 60,000 to 90,000 clones, around four fifths of them singletons. Sequencing was done on a sample of PBMCs. These receptors all come from a man aged 25-40 years in good health and CMV-seronegative. Each CDR3 is given with its conserved first and last residue. Each record gives: clone size, D gene, V gene, CDR3 length, J gene, CDR3 protein, CDR3 DNA. D genes are given only for firm matches. Expanded clones are given a class, and other clones once, few, many or no size at all.

NA	TRBD1	TRBV7-3	14	TRBJ2-1	CASSLETGSYEQFF	TGTGCCAGCAGCCTTGAGACAGGGTCGTATGAGCAGTTCTTC
once	NA	TRBV5-1	15	TRBJ1-2	CASSPGPGGNYGYTF	TGCGCCAGCAGCCCCGGACCGGGGGGGAACTATGGCTACACCTTC
NA	TRBD1	TRBV5-1	15	TRBJ2-7	CASSTAGTGSYEQYF	TGCGCCAGCAGCACCGCCGGGACAGGGTCCTACGAGCAGTACTTC
few	NA	TRBV29-1	13	TRBJ1-5	CSVGTAQNQPQHF	TGCAGCGTTGGAACAGCTCAAAATCAGCCCCAGCATTTT
NA	TRBD1	TRBV30	13	TRBJ2-5	CAWNRDRQETQYF	TGTGCCTGGAACCGGGACAGACAAGAGACCCAGTACTTC
NA	NA	TRBV5-6	15	TRBJ2-3	CASSSRFNPTDTQYF	TGTGCCAGCTCTAGCCGATTCAATCCCACAGATACGCAGTATTTT
NA	NA	TRBV27	19	TRBJ1-2	CASSLYMGQGQLANYGYTF	TGTGCCAGCAGTTTATACATGGGTCAGGGACAACTAGCTAACTATGGCTACACCTTC
NA	NA	TRBV6-5	12	TRBJ2-4	CASGTERVIQYF	TGTGCCAGCGGGACGGAGCGGGTCATTCAGTACTTC
NA	TRBD2	TRBV4-3	16	TRBJ2-4	CASSIDGGGVKNIQYF	TGCGCCAGCAGCATCGACGGCGGGGGGGTCAAAAACATTCAGTACTTC
once	NA	TRBV6-5	16	TRBJ2-7	CASSYWGRRKLDEQYF	TGTGCCAGCAGTTACTGGGGGAGGAGGAAACTAGACGAGCAGTACTTC
NA	TRBD2	TRBV19	14	TRBJ2-3	CASRGLAGTDTQYF	TGTGCCAGTAGGGGACTAGCGGGGACAGATACGCAGTATTTT
NA	NA	TRBV7-7	13	TRBJ2-1	CASSLNRDNEQFF	TGTGCCAGCAGCTTGAACAGGGACAATGAGCAGTTCTTC
once	NA	TRBV4-3	14	TRBJ1-5	CASSQALSNQPQHF	TGCGCCAGCAGCCAAGCCCTTTCCAATCAGCCCCAGCATTTT
NA	NA	TRBV4-1	18	TRBJ1-3	CASSPRAGQLSSGNTIYF	TGCGCCAGCAGCCCCAGGGCCGGACAGCTAAGCTCTGGAAACACCATATATTTT
few	NA	TRBV9	14	TRBJ1-2	CASSVDPEGYGYTF	TGTGCCAGCAGCGTAGACCCCGAGGGCTATGGCTACACCTTC
NA	TRBD1	TRBV13	14	TRBJ2-2	CASMGTGNTGELFF	TGTGCCAGCATGGGGACAGGGAACACCGGGGAGCTGTTTTTT
NA	NA	TRBV29-1	12	TRBJ1-1	CSVVRLDTEAFF	TGCAGCGTTGTGAGGTTGGACACTGAAGCTTTCTTT
NA	NA	TRBV29-1	14	TRBJ2-7	CSVGRDSGQYEQYF	TGCAGCGTTGGCCGCGACAGCGGACAGTACGAGCAGTACTTC
NA	TRBD1	TRBV10-3	14	TRBJ1-3	CASRGTGSGNTIYF	TGTGCCAGCCGAGGGACAGGCAGTGGAAACACCATATATTTT
NA	TRBD1	TRBV7-3	15	TRBJ1-2	CASSEWAGGSYGYTF	TGTGCCAGCAGCGAGTGGGCAGGGGGCAGCTATGGCTACACCTTC
NA	NA	TRBV7-3	13	TRBJ1-2	CASSAGAEQGYTF	TGTGCCAGCAGCGCAGGGGCAGAACAAGGCTACACCTTC
once	TRBD1	TRBV11-3	14	TRBJ1-1	CASSPRTGTPEAFF	TGTGCCAGCAGCCCCCGGACAGGGACCCCTGAAGCTTTCTTT
few	NA	TRBV4-1	15	TRBJ1-2	CASSQLIEINYGYTF	TGCGCCAGCAGCCAACTAATAGAGATTAACTATGGCTACACCTTC
NA	TRBD2	TRBV30	15	TRBJ2-1	CAWSVYTSGYNEQFF	TGTGCCTGGAGTGTATATACTAGCGGGTACAATGAGCAGTTCTTC
NA	TRBD2	TRBV11-3	14	TRBJ2-3	CASSFSGNTDTQYF	TGTGCCAGCAGCTTTAGCGGGAACACAGATACGCAGTATTTT
NA	TRBD2	TRBV6-4	13	TRBJ2-2	CASSGTSTGELFF	TGTGCCAGCAGTGGGACTAGCACCGGGGAGCTGTTTTTT
NA	TRBD2	TRBV10-3	14	TRBJ2-1	CAISAQRETHEQFF	TGTGCCATCAGTGCCCAGCGGGAGACCCATGAGCAGTTCTTC
once	TRBD1	TRBV27	14	TRBJ2-1	CASSRDRSNNEQFF	TGTGCCAGCAGCCGGGACAGGAGTAATAATGAGCAGTTCTTC